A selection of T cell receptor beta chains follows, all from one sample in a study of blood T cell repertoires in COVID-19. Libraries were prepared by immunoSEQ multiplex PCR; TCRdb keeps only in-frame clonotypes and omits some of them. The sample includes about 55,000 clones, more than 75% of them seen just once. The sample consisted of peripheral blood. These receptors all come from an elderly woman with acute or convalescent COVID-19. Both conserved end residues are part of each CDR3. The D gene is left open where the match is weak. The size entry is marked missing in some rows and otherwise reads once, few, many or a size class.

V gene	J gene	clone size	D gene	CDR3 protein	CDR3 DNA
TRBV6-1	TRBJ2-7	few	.	CASSEQGRNEQYF	TGTGCCAGCAGTGAACAGGGAAGGAACGAGCAGTACTTC
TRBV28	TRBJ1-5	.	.	CASNLQGPNQPQHF	TGTGCCAGCAACTTACAGGGTCCCAATCAGCCCCAGCATTTT
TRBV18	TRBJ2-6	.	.	CASSPPRGAAGANVLTF	TGTGCCAGCTCACCACCTCGCGGGGCGGCTGGGGCCAACGTCCTGACTTTC
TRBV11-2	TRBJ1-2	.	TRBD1	CASSGQGAKYGYTF	TGTGCCAGCAGCGGACAGGGGGCGAAGTATGGCTACACCTTC
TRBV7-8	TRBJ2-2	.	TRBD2	CASSSKRGASPGELFF	TGTGCCAGCAGCTCCAAGCGGGGGGCGTCGCCCGGGGAGCTGTTTTTT
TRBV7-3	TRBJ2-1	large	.	CASSALSGVNEQFF	TGTGCCAGCAGCGCCCTTAGCGGCGTCAATGAGCAGTTCTTC
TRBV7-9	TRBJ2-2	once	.	CASSFSPGLSPGELFF	TGTGCCAGCAGCTTTTCTCCGGGACTCTCCCCCGGGGAGCTGTTTTTT
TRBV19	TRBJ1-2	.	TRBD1	CVSSTHRDRGIRSYGYTF	TGTGTCAGTAGTACGCACCGGGACAGGGGAATTCGATCCTATGGCTACACCTTC
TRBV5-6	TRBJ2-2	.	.	CASSLNTGELFF	TGTGCCAGCAGCCTAAACACCGGGGAGCTGTTTTTT
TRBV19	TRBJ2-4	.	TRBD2	CASSIASGVIRYF	TGTGCCAGTAGTATAGCTAGCGGGGTAATTAGGTACTTC
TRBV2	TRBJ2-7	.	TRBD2	CASSELAGGYEQYF	TGTGCCAGCAGTGAACTAGCGGGGGGGTACGAGCAGTACTTC
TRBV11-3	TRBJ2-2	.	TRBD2	CASSDVAGGWSGELFF	TGTGCCAGCAGCGACGTAGCGGGAGGGTGGAGCGGGGAGCTGTTTTTT
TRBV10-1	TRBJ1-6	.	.	CASSEFTSSSYNSPLHF	TGCGCCAGCAGTGAGTTCACCTCCAGCTCCTATAATTCACCCCTCCACTTT
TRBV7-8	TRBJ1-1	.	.	CASRRTQQVPEAFF	TGTGCCAGCAGACGGACACAACAAGTCCCCGAAGCTTTCTTT
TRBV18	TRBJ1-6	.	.	CASSPTAVRNSPLHF	TGTGCCAGCTCACCGACTGCCGTTAGGAATTCACCCCTCCACTTT
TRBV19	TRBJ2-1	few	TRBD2	CASSLRLAGPTYNEQFF	TGTGCCAGTAGTCTGAGACTAGCGGGACCTACCTACAATGAGCAGTTCTTC
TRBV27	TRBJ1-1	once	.	CASSPLGAWTEAFF	TGTGCCAGCAGTCCCCTTGGGGCATGGACTGAAGCTTTCTTT
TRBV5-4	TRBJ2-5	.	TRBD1	CASSSTGGQLSVTQYF	TGTGCCAGCAGCTCGACAGGGGGCCAGTTATCGGTAACCCAGTACTTC
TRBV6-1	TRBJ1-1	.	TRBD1	CASRERGGDRVNTEAFF	TGTGCCAGCAGGGAACGCGGCGGGGACAGGGTGAACACTGAAGCTTTCTTT
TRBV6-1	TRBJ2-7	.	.	CASSELYEQYF	TGTGCCAGCAGTGAACTATACGAGCAGTACTTC
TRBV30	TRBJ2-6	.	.	CAWSIRVSGANVLTF	TGTGCCTGGAGTATCCGGGTTTCGGGGGCCAACGTCCTGACTTTC
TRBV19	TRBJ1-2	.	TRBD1	CASSLDRGLGYTF	TGTGCCAGTAGCCTTGACAGGGGGCTTGGCTACACCTTC
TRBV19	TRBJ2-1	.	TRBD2	CASSTSGRASGEQFF	TGTGCCAGTAGTACTAGCGGGAGGGCCTCAGGGGAGCAGTTCTTC
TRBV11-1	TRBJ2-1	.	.	CASSLAGSARQSPHNEQFF	TGTGCCAGCAGCTTAGCCGGGTCGGCCCGCCAGAGTCCTCACAATGAGCAGTTCTTC
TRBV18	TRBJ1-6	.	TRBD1	CASSQTGQGDSPLHF	TGTGCCAGCTCTCAGACGGGACAGGGCGATTCACCCCTCCACTTT
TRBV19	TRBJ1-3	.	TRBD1	CASIGQAFPSGNTIYF	TGTGCCAGTATCGGACAGGCCTTCCCCTCTGGAAACACCATATATTTT
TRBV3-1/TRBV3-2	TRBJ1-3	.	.	CASSQEGRLGNTIYF	TGTGCCAGCAGCCAAGAAGGGAGGTTGGGAAACACCATATATTTT
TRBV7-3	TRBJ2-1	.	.	CASSEGTGSQAFF	TGTGCCAGCAGCGAAGGAACAGGTTCTCAGGCGTTCTTC
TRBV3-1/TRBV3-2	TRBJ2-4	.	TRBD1	CASSQGTGGNIQYF	TGTGCCAGCAGCCAAGGGACAGGGGGGAACATTCAGTACTTC
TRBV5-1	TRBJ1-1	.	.	CASSIAGTSISTEAFF	TGCGCCAGCAGCATCGCCGGGACAAGTATCTCCACTGAAGCTTTCTTT
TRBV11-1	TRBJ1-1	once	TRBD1	CASSQGQGNTEAFF	TGTGCCAGCAGCCAGGGACAGGGAAACACTGAAGCTTTCTTT
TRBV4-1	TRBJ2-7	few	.	CASSQSLGKAYEQYF	TGCGCCAGCAGCCAGTCGTTGGGCAAAGCCTACGAGCAGTACTTC
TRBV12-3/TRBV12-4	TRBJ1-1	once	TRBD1	CASSLDRPGEAFF	TGTGCCAGCAGCTTGGACAGGCCCGGAGAAGCTTTCTTT
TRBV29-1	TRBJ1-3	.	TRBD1	CSGRTGSGNTIYF	TGCAGCGGACGGACAGGGTCTGGAAACACCATATATTTT
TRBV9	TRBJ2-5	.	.	CASSVGPGQETQYF	TGTGCCAGCAGCGTAGGGCCAGGGCAAGAGACCCAGTACTTC
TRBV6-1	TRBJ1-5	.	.	CASSESGSNQPQHF	TGTGCCAGCAGTGAGTCGGGTAGCAATCAGCCCCAGCATTTT